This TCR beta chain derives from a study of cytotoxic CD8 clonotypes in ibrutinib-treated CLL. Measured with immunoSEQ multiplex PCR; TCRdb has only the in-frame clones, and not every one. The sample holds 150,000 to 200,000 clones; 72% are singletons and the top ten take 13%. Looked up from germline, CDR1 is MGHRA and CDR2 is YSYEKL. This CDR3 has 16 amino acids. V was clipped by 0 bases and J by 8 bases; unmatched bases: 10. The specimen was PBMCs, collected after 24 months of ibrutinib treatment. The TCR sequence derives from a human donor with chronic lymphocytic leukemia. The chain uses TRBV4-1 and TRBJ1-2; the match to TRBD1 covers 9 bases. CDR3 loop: CASSQDWGGQGLGYTF. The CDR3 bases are TGCGCCAGCAGCCAAGATTGGGGGGGACAGGGATTGGGCTACACCTTC.